The clone carrying this TCR beta chain turned up a few times. Its target is not known. Healthy HIV-negative adults without recent acute infections or vaccinations served as donors. The data were obtained in a study of shared clonotypes between healthy human individuals. Looking at the study overall: A few men and a couple of women, aged 18 to 49, were donors. Overall study results and limits: Several donors held approximately 5% of naive CD4 clonotypes in common. Generation probabilities of non-shared clonotypes were lower (relative to those shared by all four donors).

Clones were read by immunoSEQ multiplex PCR, and TCRdb kept only the in-frame ones, dropping some. The table includes about 1 million clones, approximately 78% detected once. Trimming took off 3 bases at V and 8 bases at J, with 13 bases between the two ends. The CDR3 loop spans 13 amino acids. CDR1 MNHEY and CDR2 SMNVEV come from the germline V gene (reference sequence). The rearrangement uses TRBV27 and TRBJ1-2, with unresolved D. What was sequenced was memory CD4+ T cells from PBMCs. Stated subset: CD45RA-negative fraction. The sequence came from a man aged 18 to 29 in good health. Some clones in this sample may be carry-over from other donors' samples. This CDR3 is CASSFGPMVGYTF. Here the CDR3 DNA reads TGTGCCAGCAGTTTTGGCCCCATGGTAGGCTACACCTTC.